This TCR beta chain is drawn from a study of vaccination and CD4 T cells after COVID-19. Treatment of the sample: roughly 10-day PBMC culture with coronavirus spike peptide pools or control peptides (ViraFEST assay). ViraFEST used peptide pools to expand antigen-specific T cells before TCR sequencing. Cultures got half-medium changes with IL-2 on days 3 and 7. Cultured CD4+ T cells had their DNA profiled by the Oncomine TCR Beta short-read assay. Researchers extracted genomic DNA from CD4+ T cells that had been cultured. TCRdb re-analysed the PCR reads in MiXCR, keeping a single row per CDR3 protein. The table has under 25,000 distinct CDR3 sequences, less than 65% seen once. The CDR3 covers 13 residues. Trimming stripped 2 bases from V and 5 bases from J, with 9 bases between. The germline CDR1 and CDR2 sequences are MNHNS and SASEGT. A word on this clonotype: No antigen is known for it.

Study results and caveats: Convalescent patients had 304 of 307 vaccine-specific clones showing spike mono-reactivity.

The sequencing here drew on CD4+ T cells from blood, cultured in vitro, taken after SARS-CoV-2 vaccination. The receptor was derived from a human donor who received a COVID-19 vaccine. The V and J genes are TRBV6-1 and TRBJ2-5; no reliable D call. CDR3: CASSELLMETQYF. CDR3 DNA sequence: TGTGCCAGCAGTGAATTGTTGATGGAGACCCAGTACTTC.